This T cell receptor beta chain comes out of a study of T-cell memory formation after mild COVID-19. General study points: Day 15 to 85 contracting clones showed balanced CD4/CD8; later expanders leaned CD4+.

cDNA libraries for TCR alpha and TCR beta, carrying sample barcodes and UMIs, came from 5'RACE with constant-segment primers. Each CDR3 protein gets one entry after TCRdb re-called the 5' RACE reads with MiXCR. This repertoire shows around 250,000 distinct CDR3 sequences, just over 15% found once; its top ten account for 2.1%. This clonotype was seen more than once but under ten times. Its target is unknown. The source of this sequence is an adult woman who had mild COVID-19 (a few samples of this study predate the infection). Cell type and time point are not known. Sequencing input: PBMCs or a T cell subset sorted from them (not recorded which).

As DNA, the CDR3 is TGTGCCAGCAGCTTAGAACAGGGCAATGAGCAGTTCTTC. Protein: CASSLEQGNEQFF. The genes are TRBV7-2 and TRBJ2-1; the D gene is possibly TRBD1 (6 bases). Trimming removed 1 base at V and 6 bases at J, with 7 bases between. Germline loops: CDR1 SGHTA, CDR2 FQGNSA. This CDR3 has 13 residues.